The rows below give T cell receptor beta chains drawn from one sample of a study of PD-L1 blockade in urothelial cancer. Sequenced by immunoSEQ multiplex PCR; TCRdb stores in-frame clones only, minus some. This sample has approximately 50,000 clones, with about 86% found just once. This sample comprised PBMCs, obtained around atezolizumab (anti-PD-L1) treatment. These receptors all stem from an older man with urothelial cancer. Each CDR3 is given with its conserved first and last residue. Each record gives: J gene, V gene, CDR3 protein.

J: TRBJ2-3
V: TRBV6-1
CDR3: CASTGAGITDTQYF

J: TRBJ1-5
V: TRBV6-1
CDR3: CASSSPDRGGWPQHF

J: TRBJ2-7
V: TRBV7-9
CDR3: CASSPGTAYSYEQYF

J: TRBJ1-2
V: TRBV27
CDR3: CASSLSRTGGGNGYTF

J: TRBJ2-2
V: TRBV4-3
CDR3: CASSQAHLGTGELFF

J: TRBJ1-4
V: TRBV29-1
CDR3: CSVEEGLGEKLFF

J: TRBJ2-2
V: TRBV28
CDR3: CASGTVGISVGELFF

J: TRBJ2-7
V: TRBV28
CDR3: CASSLHPDRVDYEQYF

J: TRBJ2-4
V: TRBV7-2
CDR3: CASSLAQGGKNIQYF

J: TRBJ2-1
V: TRBV2
CDR3: CASSASAVNEQFF

J: TRBJ1-1
V: TRBV27
CDR3: CASSLSDSEAKAFF

J: TRBJ1-2
V: TRBV7-9
CDR3: CASRRVGGHYGYTF

J: TRBJ1-2
V: TRBV29-1
CDR3: CSTWAGRGYRYTF

J: TRBJ1-5
V: TRBV19
CDR3: CASSIGGASSQPQHF

J: TRBJ1-1
V: TRBV5-1
CDR3: CASSHGTGGNTEAFF

J: TRBJ1-1
V: TRBV5-5
CDR3: CASSLRQGGTEAFF

J: TRBJ2-6
V: TRBV19
CDR3: CASSQTSGIPGANVLTF

J: TRBJ2-7
V: TRBV5-1
CDR3: CASSLPDTPYEQYF

J: TRBJ2-1
V: TRBV11-2
CDR3: CASSFLTSGLVGEQFF

J: TRBJ1-2
V: TRBV25-1
CDR3: CASSEFEGFGGYTF

J: TRBJ1-1
V: TRBV19
CDR3: CASNNLPSGFNTEAFF

J: TRBJ2-1
V: TRBV4-3
CDR3: CASSQDPSGGDHYNEQFF

J: TRBJ2-7
V: TRBV7-5
CDR3: CVRSLSQGNFLTYEQYF

J: TRBJ2-6
V: TRBV6-1
CDR3: CASTGRGGANVLTF

J: TRBJ2-2
V: TRBV5-1
CDR3: CASSLLPGLAPGELFF

J: TRBJ1-6
V: TRBV6-5
CDR3: CASSYSMAGARSPLHF

J: TRBJ2-6
V: TRBV5-4
CDR3: CASRAGRSGSGANVLTF

J: TRBJ2-1
V: TRBV14
CDR3: CASSQGDWTSGAPRHNEQFF

J: TRBJ1-1
V: TRBV7-2
CDR3: CASSYLTGTEAFF

J: TRBJ2-7
V: TRBV5-4
CDR3: CASSLGRVAYEQYF

J: TRBJ2-3
V: TRBV10-3
CDR3: CAISARSGLAGEGDTQYF

J: TRBJ2-1
V: TRBV7-2
CDR3: CASSSVRGTEQFF

J: TRBJ1-2
V: TRBV27
CDR3: CASSFRDKRGYTF

J: TRBJ1-3
V: TRBV18
CDR3: CASSPRQGLSGNTIYF

J: TRBJ1-1
V: TRBV6-5
CDR3: CASSRSGTGSTEAFF

J: TRBJ2-5
V: TRBV5-4
CDR3: CASSPRAGRGQETQYF

J: TRBJ2-2
V: TRBV7-2
CDR3: CASSLGVFRGSGELFF

J: TRBJ2-7
V: TRBV5-1
CDR3: CASSPGQTNYEQYF

J: TRBJ2-1
V: TRBV19
CDR3: CASSPVAGGRAFYNEQFF

J: TRBJ2-7
V: TRBV6-1
CDR3: CASSELDEQYF

J: TRBJ1-2
V: TRBV5-1
CDR3: CASSPVAGGSYGYTF